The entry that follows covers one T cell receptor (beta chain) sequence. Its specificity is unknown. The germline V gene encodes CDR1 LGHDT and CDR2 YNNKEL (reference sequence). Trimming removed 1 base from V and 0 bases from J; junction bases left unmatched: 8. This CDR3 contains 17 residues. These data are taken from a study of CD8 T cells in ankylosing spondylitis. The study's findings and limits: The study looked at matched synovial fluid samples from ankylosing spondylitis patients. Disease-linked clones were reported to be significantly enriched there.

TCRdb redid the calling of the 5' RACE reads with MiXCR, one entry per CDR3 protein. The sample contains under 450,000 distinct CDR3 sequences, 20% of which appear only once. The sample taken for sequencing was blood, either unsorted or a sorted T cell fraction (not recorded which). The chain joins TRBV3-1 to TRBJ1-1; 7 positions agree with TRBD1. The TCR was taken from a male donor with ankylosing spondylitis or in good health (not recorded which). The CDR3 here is CASSQGPTGIMNTEAFF. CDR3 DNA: TGTGCCAGCAGCCAAGGTCCGACAGGGATTATGAACACTGAAGCTTTCTTT.